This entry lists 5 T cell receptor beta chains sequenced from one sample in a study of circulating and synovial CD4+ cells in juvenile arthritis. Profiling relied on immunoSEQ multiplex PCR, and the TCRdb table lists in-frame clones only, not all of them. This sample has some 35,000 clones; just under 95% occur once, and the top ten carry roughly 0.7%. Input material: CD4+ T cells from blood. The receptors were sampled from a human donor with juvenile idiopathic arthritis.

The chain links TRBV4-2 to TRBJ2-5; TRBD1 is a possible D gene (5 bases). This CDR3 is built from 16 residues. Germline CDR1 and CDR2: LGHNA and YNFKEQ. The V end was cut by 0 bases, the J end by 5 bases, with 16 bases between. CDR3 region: CASSQDRGLEPETQYF. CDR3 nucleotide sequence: TGTGCCAGCAGCCAAGATAGGGGTCTAGAGCCGGAGACCCAGTACTTC.

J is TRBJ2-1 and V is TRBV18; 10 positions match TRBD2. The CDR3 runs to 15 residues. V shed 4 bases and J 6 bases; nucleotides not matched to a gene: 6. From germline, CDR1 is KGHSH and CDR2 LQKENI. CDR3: CASSLLLAGRNEQFF. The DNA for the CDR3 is TGTGCCAGCTCACTCTTACTAGCGGGGCGCAATGAGCAGTTCTTC.

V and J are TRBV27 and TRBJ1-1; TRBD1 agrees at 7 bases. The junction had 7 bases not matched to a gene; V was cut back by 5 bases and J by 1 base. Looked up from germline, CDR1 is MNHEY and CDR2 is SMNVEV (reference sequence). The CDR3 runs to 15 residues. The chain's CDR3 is CASSPGQVRNTEAFF. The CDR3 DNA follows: TGTGCCAGCAGTCCAGGACAGGTCAGGAACACTGAAGCTTTCTTT.

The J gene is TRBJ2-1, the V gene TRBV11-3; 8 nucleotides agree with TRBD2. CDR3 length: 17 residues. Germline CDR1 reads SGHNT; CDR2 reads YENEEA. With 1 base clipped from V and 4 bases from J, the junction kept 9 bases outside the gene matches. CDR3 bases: TGTGCCAGCAGCTTAGCCTCCGGGGGGGGCTTATACAATGAGCAGTTCTTC. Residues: CASSLASGGGLYNEQFF.

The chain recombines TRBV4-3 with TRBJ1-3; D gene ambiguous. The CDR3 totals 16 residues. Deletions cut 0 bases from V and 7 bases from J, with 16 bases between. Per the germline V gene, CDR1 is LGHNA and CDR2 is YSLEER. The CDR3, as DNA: TGCGCCAGCAGCCAAGAAGGAGGGCATTTTAGGAACACCATATATTTT. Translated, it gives CASSQEGGHFRNTIYF.